What follows are 27 T cell receptor beta chains derived from one specimen sequenced in a study of T cells of healthy individuals. TCRdb re-derived calls from the 5' RACE reads in MiXCR, one entry per CDR3 protein. The sample records 55,000 to 65,000 distinct CDR3 sequences, around 15% being singletons. These receptor sequences come from a human donor in good health.

V gene TRBV4-2 combines with J gene TRBJ2-7, with unresolved D. The germline V gene has CDR1 LGHNA and CDR2 YNFKEQ. V was shortened by 1 base and J by 0 bases, with 1 base between the two germline ends. CDR3 size: 12 residues. In DNA form, the CDR3 reads TGTGCCAGCAGCCAAGGCTCCTACGAGCAGTACTTC. It translates to CASSQGSYEQYF.

This clonotype was detected a few times. The chain joins TRBV7-9 to TRBJ2-7; D is possibly TRBD2 (6 bases). Germline lookup yields CDR1 SEHNR and CDR2 FQNEAQ (reference sequence). The CDR3 extends over 12 amino acids. V was cut by 4 bases and J by 6 bases, with 10 bases left in between. The CDR3 nucleotides are TGTGCCAGCAGCTCAGGGAGGACCGAGCAGTACTTC. Translation: CASSSGRTEQYF.

The sample holds a few counts of this clonotype. The chain has TRBV9 and TRBJ2-5; D is unresolved. This CDR3 comprises 15 residues. CDR1 SGDLS and CDR2 YYNGEE come from the germline V gene. Trimming took 3 bases from V and 5 from J, leaving 17 bases between them. The CDR3 nucleotides read TGTGCCAGCAGCGATAGCCCAAGACGCCGGGAGACCCAGTACTTC. It specifies CASSDSPRRRETQYF.

V is TRBV7-9 and J is TRBJ2-7; D tentatively fits TRBD1 or TRBD2 (5 bases each). Germline lookup yields CDR1 SEHNR and CDR2 FQNEAQ (reference sequence). CDR3 length: 15 residues. Trimming stripped 5 bases from V and 2 bases from J, with 16 bases between. For the CDR3, the DNA is TGTGCCAGCAGCCCCATTGCGAGGGGCGCCTACGAGCAGTACTTC. It yields the protein CASSPIARGAYEQYF.

The CDR3 loop is CASQGYNQPQHF. Here the CDR3 DNA reads TGTGCCAGTCAGGGCTACAATCAGCCCCAGCATTTT. The chain uses TRBV12-3 or TRBV12-4 and TRBJ1-5, with D possibly TRBD1 on 5 matching bases. The CDR3 totals 12 residues. Trimming removed 9 bases from V and 3 bases from J, with 9 bases in between.

J is TRBJ2-5 and V is TRBV6-6, with a weak D call TRBD2 (6 bases). CDR1 and CDR2 (germline): MNHNY, SVGAGI (reference sequence). This CDR3 is 17 amino acids long. Trimming took 5 bases from V and 3 from J, leaving 22 bases between them. As DNA, the CDR3 is TGTGCCAGCAGTGGGAGGCAAGGCGGCCAAAAAGAAGAGACCCAGTACTTC. It is translated as CASSGRQGGQKEETQYF.

This clonotype was recorded a few times. CDR3 region: CASSLDLQGIDEQFF. In DNA, the CDR3 is TGTGCCAGCAGCTTAGATTTACAGGGAATCGATGAGCAGTTCTTC. The chain carries TRBV7-9 and TRBJ2-1, with D possibly being TRBD1 (6 bases). The germline gives CDR1 SEHNR, CDR2 FQNEAQ (reference sequence). This CDR3 region has 15 residues. V gave up 1 base and J gave up 8 bases, with 15 bases separating them.

This clonotype was recorded at least ten times. The chain recombines TRBV7-3 with TRBJ2-1; a possible D gene is TRBD2 (6 bases). Germline-derived CDR1 and CDR2 are SGHTA and FQGTGA. This CDR3 has 15 amino acids. Trimming removed 3 bases from V and 5 bases from J, with 14 bases in between. The CDR3, as DNA: TGTGCCAGCAGCTTCTATGGGGGGTCGGACAATGAGCAGTTCTTC. Its protein is CASSFYGGSDNEQFF.

This chain links TRBV18 with TRBJ1-3; D perhaps matches TRBD1 (5 bases). The V gene lost 3 bases and the J gene lost 2 bases, with 11 bases spanning the gap. CDR3 length equals 15 residues. The germline CDR1 and CDR2 sequences are KGHSH and LQKENI. CDR3 sequence reads: CASSPSQGAGNTIYF. The CDR3 DNA follows: TGTGCCAGCTCACCGAGTCAGGGAGCTGGAAACACCATATATTTT.

This clonotype was counted at least ten times. The chain has TRBV3-1 and TRBJ1-6; 7 nucleotides agree with TRBD1. From germline, CDR1 is LGHDT and CDR2 YNNKEL (reference sequence). CDR3 length: 15 amino acids. J was trimmed by 5 bases and V by 4 bases; bases with no gene match: 5. The CDR3: CASSLKGADNSPLHF. CDR3 sequence (DNA): TGTGCCAGCAGCCTGAAGGGGGCAGATAATTCACCCCTCCACTTT.

This clonotype was recorded many times. The rearrangement links TRBV12-3 or TRBV12-4 to TRBJ2-2; 7 positions match TRBD2. This CDR3 region has 14 residues. V trimming: 3 bases; J trimming: 3 bases; junction bases outside the gene matches: 1. The CDR3 sequence: CASSFGGDTGELFF. CDR3 bases: TGTGCCAGCAGTTTTGGGGGGGACACCGGGGAGCTGTTTTTT.

This clonotype was seen at least ten times. This rearrangement joins TRBV12-3 or TRBV12-4 to TRBJ1-4, with no clear D. Trimming removed 4 bases at V and 8 bases at J, with 17 bases between. CDR3 size: 15 residues. CDR3 residues: CASSSWVIAPEKLFF. CDR3 bases: TGTGCCAGCAGTTCTTGGGTCATCGCCCCAGAAAAACTGTTTTTT.

The J gene is TRBJ2-7, the V gene TRBV5-1; D is perhaps TRBD1 (5 bases). From germline, CDR1 is SGHRS and CDR2 YFSETQ. The V and J ends lost 5 bases and 0 bases respectively, with 15 bases between them. This CDR3 contains 15 residues. The CDR3 spells CASRPTRVSSYEQYF. In DNA form, the CDR3 reads TGCGCCAGCAGGCCCACCAGGGTGAGCTCCTACGAGCAGTACTTC.

The sample holds many counts of this clonotype. The genes are TRBV29-1 and TRBJ2-1; the match to TRBD2 covers 8 bases. The length of the CDR3 is 14 residues. The V gene's germline CDR1 is SQVTM and CDR2 ANQGSEA. V lost 8 bases and J lost 10; bases outside the gene matches: 16. CDR3 coding DNA: TGCAGCTCGCTCCGAGGACTAGCTATGGACGAGCAGTTCTTC. This codes for CSSLRGLAMDEQFF.

The gene calls are TRBV7-9 and TRBJ2-2; D gene uncertain. The CDR3 extends over 12 amino acids. V lost 5 bases and J lost 5, with 6 bases in between. Germline V lookup: CDR1 SEHNR, CDR2 FQNEAQ (reference sequence). The CDR3, as DNA: TGTGCCAGCAGCCTAGAAACCGGGGAGCTGTTTTTT. Its translation is CASSLETGELFF.

This clonotype was detected ten times or more. The rearrangement uses TRBV6-2 or TRBV6-3 and TRBJ2-1; D remains ambiguous. Trimming pared 0 bases from V and 0 bases from J, leaving 9 bases between. The CDR3 is 16 amino acids. Germline CDR1 is MNHEY and CDR2 is SVGEGT. This CDR3 is CASSYSGLTSYNEQFF. In nucleotides, the CDR3 is TGTGCCAGCAGTTACTCGGGTCTTACCTCCTACAATGAGCAGTTCTTC.

This clonotype has just a few counts. V is TRBV15 and J is TRBJ2-4, with 8 bases aligning to TRBD1. CDR1 is LNHNV, CDR2 YYDKDF, per germline (reference sequence). V was pared by 0 bases and J by 8 bases, with 6 bases of the junction left unmatched. The length of the CDR3 is 15 residues. CDR3: CATSRDRDRGDIQYF. The CDR3 nucleotides are TGTGCCACCAGCAGAGATCGCGACAGGGGAGACATTCAGTACTTC. Based on the CDR3 plus reference TRBV15 and TRBJ2-4, the full variable domain is DAMVIQNPRYQVTQFGKPVTLSCSQTLNHNVMYWYQQKSSQAPKLLFHYYDKDFNNEADTPDNFQSRRPNTSFCFLDIRSPGLGDTAMYLCATSRDRDRGDIQYFGAGTRLSVL.

This clonotype was counted at least ten times. The chain recombines TRBV28 with TRBJ1-2, with D perhaps matching TRBD1 (6 bases). The germline V gene encodes CDR1 MDHEN and CDR2 SYDVKM. CDR3 length equals 14 residues. V dropped 6 bases and J dropped 4 bases, with 15 bases sitting between them. The CDR3 is CASSLGGPSYGYTF. The CDR3 DNA sequence: TGTGCCAGCAGCTTAGGGGGACCGAGCTATGGCTACACCTTC.

The rearrangement uses TRBV7-9 and TRBJ2-1, with no clear D. Trimming shortened V by 8 bases and J by 6 bases, and 17 bases separated the two germline ends. This CDR3 has 14 amino acids. Per germline, CDR1 SEHNR and CDR2 FQNEAQ (reference sequence). The CDR3 here is CASLLRDSTNEQFF. Here the CDR3 DNA reads TGTGCCAGCCTACTTAGGGATAGCACCAATGAGCAGTTCTTC.

Within the sample, this clonotype is medium-sized. J is TRBJ2-7 and V is TRBV29-1; D might be TRBD1 (5 bases). The germline V gene encodes CDR1 SQVTM and CDR2 ANQGSEA. There are 14 residues in the CDR3. V was clipped by 8 bases and J by 2 bases, with 19 bases between them. The CDR3 region is CSTDTDKGTYEQYF. The CDR3 nucleotides read TGCAGCACTGACACGGACAAGGGGACCTACGAGCAGTACTTC.

This clonotype was found many times. The V and J genes are TRBV9 and TRBJ1-4; unclear D gene. Germline V lookup: CDR1 SGDLS, CDR2 YYNGEE. Trimming removed 0 bases at V and 8 bases at J, with 11 bases between. This CDR3 spans 14 amino acids. CDR3 sequence reads: CASSVGVVEEKLFF. The CDR3 DNA follows: TGTGCCAGCAGCGTAGGGGTCGTGGAAGAAAAACTGTTTTTT.

The chain combines TRBV12-3 or TRBV12-4 with TRBJ2-1, with D maybe TRBD2 (6 bases). Trimming stripped 5 bases from V and 9 bases from J, with 11 bases between. This CDR3 has 12 residues. CDR3 coding DNA: TGTGCCAGCAGTCCCGCTAGCGCTGAGCAGTTCTTC. Amino acid sequence: CASSPASAEQFF.

This clonotype was counted ten times or more. A read error may account for a junction end that differs from germline. The chain is built from TRBV7-2 and TRBJ2-1; TRBD1 might be the D (5 bases). CDR1 SGHTA and CDR2 FQGNSA come from the germline V gene. This CDR3 is built from 16 residues. CDR3 coding DNA: TGTGCCAGCAGCTTGAGTCCAGGGTTCTCCTACGATGAGCAGTTCTTC. Protein sequence: CASSLSPGFSYDEQFF.

Many counts were recorded for this clonotype. The chain recombines TRBV20-1 with TRBJ2-6, with no clear D. Deletions cut 4 bases from V and 2 bases from J, with 3 bases between. The V gene's germline CDR1 is DFQATT and CDR2 SNEGSKA (reference sequence). This CDR3 is 12 amino acids long. The CDR3 loop reads CSANPGANVLTF. DNA for the CDR3: TGCAGTGCTAATCCTGGGGCCAACGTCCTGACTTTC.

This clonotype has a count of ten or more. The V gene is TRBV7-9, the J gene TRBJ1-4, with a weak D call TRBD1 (5 bases). The germline V and J ends were trimmed by 5 bases and 0 bases, with 10 bases remaining between them. This CDR3 is 15 amino acids long. The germline CDR1 and CDR2 sequences are SEHNR and FQNEAQ (reference sequence). CDR3 coding DNA: TGTGCCAGCAGCCCCCAGGGCACAACTAATGAAAAACTGTTTTTT. Translated, it gives CASSPQGTTNEKLFF. Based on the CDR3 plus reference TRBV7-9 and TRBJ1-4, the full variable domain is DTGVSQNPRHKITKRGQNVTFRCDPISEHNRLYWYRQTLGQGPEFLTYFQNEAQLEKSRLLSDRFSAERPKGSFSTLEIQRTEQGDSAMYLCASSPQGTTNEKLFFGSGTQLSVL.

This clonotype was seen ten or more times. V and J are TRBV19 and TRBJ1-5; 7 bases agree with TRBD1. The CDR3 loop spans 19 amino acids. Germline assignment: CDR1 LNHDA and CDR2 SQIVND (reference sequence). J was trimmed by 0 bases and V by 4 bases; bases with no gene match: 15. The CDR3 region is CASSKRTGAIPNSNQPQHF. The CDR3, as DNA: TGTGCCAGTAGTAAGAGAACAGGGGCGATACCTAATAGCAATCAGCCCCAGCATTTT.

The chain is built from TRBV6-1 and TRBJ1-5, with D hard to call. Trimming cost V 2 bases and J 4 bases, with 12 bases left between them. The CDR3 consists of 15 residues. Looked up from germline, CDR1 is MNHNS and CDR2 is SASEGT. The CDR3 bases are TGTGCCAGCAGTGAACAAATGGGAGGGAATCAGCCCCAGCATTTT. Protein: CASSEQMGGNQPQHF.